Listed here are 26 T cell receptor beta chains from one sample, sequenced in a study of CD8 T cells in ankylosing spondylitis. TCRdb re-derived calls from the 5' RACE reads in MiXCR, one entry per CDR3 protein. The repertoire has about 130,000 distinct CDR3 sequences, approximately 9.9% of them found once; the top ten carry approximately 3.4%. Sample: blood, either unsorted or a sorted T cell fraction (not recorded which). The receptors derive from a male donor with ankylosing spondylitis or in good health (not recorded which).

This clonotype appeared many times. The chain recombines TRBV12-3 or TRBV12-4 with TRBJ2-3, with a possible D match to TRBD2 (5 bases). The CDR3 is 17 amino acids. V was shortened by 6 bases and J by 2 bases, with 21 bases between the two germline ends. DNA for the CDR3: TGTGCCAGCAGCCTCTCGACCGGTACTAGAAACACAGATACGCAGTATTTT. Encoded protein: CASSLSTGTRNTDTQYF.

This clonotype was recorded many times. The genes are TRBV20-1 and TRBJ2-7; D assignment may be TRBD1 or TRBD2 (6 bases each). The germline V gene has CDR1 DFQATT and CDR2 SNEGSKA (reference sequence). The CDR3 extends over 14 amino acids. The germline V and J ends were trimmed by 6 bases and 4 bases, with 19 bases remaining between them. The CDR3 loop reads CSAQRGETLYEQYF. CDR3 coding DNA: TGCAGTGCCCAGAGGGGGGAAACACTTTACGAGCAGTACTTC.

The chain combines TRBV6-5 with TRBJ2-5, with a tentative D call TRBD2 (6 bases). CDR3 length: 15 residues. V was cut by 0 bases and J by 4 bases, with 12 bases left in between. Germline V gives CDR1 MNHEY, CDR2 SVGAGI. The CDR3 DNA reads TGTGCCAGCAGTTACTCGACGGGAGTAGGAGAGACCCAGTACTTC. Its translation is CASSYSTGVGETQYF.

Of note for this clonotype: One end of the junction varies from germline; a read error may be responsible. The chain recombines TRBV9 with TRBJ2-6, with D perhaps being TRBD1 or TRBD2 (6 bases each). Germline CDR1 reads SGDLS; CDR2 reads YYNGEE. The length of the CDR3 is 15 residues. Written as DNA, the CDR3 is TGTGCCAGCACCAGGGGCGGGACCGGGGCCAACGGCCTGACTTTC. Its translation is CASTRGGTGANGLTF.

This clonotype occurred many times. The chain is built from TRBV5-1 and TRBJ1-1; TRBD1 is a possible D gene (6 bases). This CDR3 is 14 amino acids long. V dropped 4 bases and J dropped 1 base, with 11 bases sitting between them. The germline V gene encodes CDR1 SGHRS and CDR2 YFSETQ. The CDR3 DNA reads as TGCGCCAGCAGCCAACAGGGACGGAACACTGAAGCTTTCTTT. It is translated as CASSQQGRNTEAFF.

At least ten counts were recorded for this clonotype. The CDR3 DNA is TGTGCCAGCAGTCGTAGCGGGAGGGCCCCAGATACGCAGTATTTT. The encoded protein is CASSRSGRAPDTQYF. The rearrangement links TRBV7-9 to TRBJ2-3, with 11 bases fitting TRBD2. The germline V gene encodes CDR1 SEHNR and CDR2 FQNEAQ (reference sequence). The CDR3 contains 15 residues. The ends lost 6 bases at V and 4 bases at J; junction bases unmatched: 6.

This chain joins TRBV7-3 and TRBJ2-1, with a possible D match to TRBD2 (6 bases). With 4 bases removed from V and 0 bases from J, the gap between germline ends came to 10 bases. The CDR3 consists of 15 residues. CDR1 and CDR2 from the germline V gene are SGHTA and FQGTGA. The CDR3 sequence is CASSSSGLSYNEQFF. CDR3 coding DNA: TGTGCCAGCAGCTCGTCGGGACTCTCCTACAATGAGCAGTTCTTC.

This clonotype occurred many times. V and J are TRBV9 and TRBJ2-2, with 11 bases fitting TRBD2. The CDR3 spans 16 residues. CDR1 and CDR2 from the germline V gene are SGDLS and YYNGEE. V gave up 2 bases and J gave up 1 base; unmatched junction bases: 1. CDR3 residues: CASSVLAGGNTGELFF. In DNA form, the CDR3 reads TGTGCCAGCAGCGTCCTAGCGGGAGGGAACACCGGGGAGCTGTTTTTT. Full variable domain (remainder filled in from reference TRBV9 and TRBJ2-2): DSGVTQTPKHLITATGQRVTLRCSPRSGDLSVYWYQQSLDQGLQFLIQYYNGEERAKGNILERFSAQQFPDLHSELNLSSLELGDSALYFCASSVLAGGNTGELFFGEGSRLTVL.

The rearrangement links TRBV19 to TRBJ1-6; 7 bases map to TRBD1. The length of the CDR3 is 17 residues. Losses at the gene ends were 5 bases for V and 8 bases for J; bases not matched to a gene: 15. Germline loops: CDR1 LNHDA, CDR2 SQIVND (reference sequence). The CDR3 loop reads CASSRYSRPQGDSPLHF. The CDR3 DNA sequence: TGTGCCAGTAGTCGATACAGCCGTCCTCAGGGGGATTCACCCCTCCACTTT.

This clonotype was found many times. V is TRBV9 and J is TRBJ2-2, with D perhaps TRBD1 or TRBD2 (5 bases each). Trimming pared 3 bases from V and 2 bases from J, leaving 14 bases between. CDR1 and CDR2 (germline): SGDLS, YYNGEE. This CDR3 spans 16 amino acids. The CDR3 loop is CASSGRGERNTGELFF. As DNA, the CDR3 is TGTGCCAGCAGCGGAAGGGGAGAGAGAAACACCGGGGAGCTGTTTTTT.

This clonotype was observed a few times. V and J are TRBV29-1 and TRBJ2-2; no clear D. Germline V CDR1 and CDR2: SQVTM, ANQGSEA. CDR3 length equals 13 residues. Trimming stripped 2 bases from V and 4 bases from J, with 8 bases between. CDR3 in amino acids: CSVETAGTGELFF. CDR3 coding DNA: TGCAGCGTTGAAACGGCAGGCACCGGGGAGCTGTTTTTT.

This clonotype was seen a handful of times. This chain connects TRBV20-1 to TRBJ1-2; D is perhaps TRBD1 (5 bases). The CDR3 extends over 16 amino acids. Per the germline V gene, CDR1 is DFQATT and CDR2 is SNEGSKA (reference sequence). V lost 2 bases and J lost 7, with 23 bases in between. Here the CDR3 DNA reads TGCAGTGCTAGAAACCGAGAGAAACAGGTCTCGCGTGGCTACACCTTC. Protein product: CSARNREKQVSRGYTF.

This clonotype was detected many times. The V call is TRBV20-1, the J call TRBJ2-7, with D perhaps matching TRBD1 (5 bases). The germline V gene encodes CDR1 DFQATT and CDR2 SNEGSKA (reference sequence). V was cut by 5 bases and J by 7 bases, with 18 bases left in between. The CDR3 totals 13 residues. Here the CDR3 DNA reads TGCAGTGCTGACCCGACAGTGGGCCTAGAGCAGTACTTC. Its translation: CSADPTVGLEQYF.

This clonotype appeared many times. V is TRBV15 and J is TRBJ2-2; D uncertain. CDR3 length: 16 amino acids. Trimming removed 1 base from V and 3 bases from J, with 12 bases in between. The germline gives CDR1 LNHNV, CDR2 YYDKDF (reference sequence). DNA of the CDR3: TGTGCCACCAGCAGAGCCGCAGGATCTCACACCGGGGAGCTGTTTTTT. Amino acids: CATSRAAGSHTGELFF.

This clonotype appeared many times. The chain has TRBV3-1 and TRBJ2-7; 10 bases are shared with TRBD2. Per germline, CDR1 LGHDT and CDR2 YNNKEL (reference sequence). Unmatched junction bases numbered 6, after V lost 0 bases and J lost 7 bases. The CDR3 is 15 amino acids. CDR3 nucleotide sequence: TGTGCCAGCAGCCAAGATCTAGCGGGAGAGAGGGAGCAGTACTTC. Residues: CASSQDLAGEREQYF.

In its sample, this clonotype was seen a few times. The J gene is TRBJ2-7, the V gene TRBV7-2; possibly TRBD2 for D (6 bases). This CDR3 is 13 amino acids long. V gave up 3 bases and J gave up 3 bases, with 9 bases separating them. CDR1 SGHTA and CDR2 FQGNSA come from the germline V gene. This CDR3 reads CASSFGRDYEQYF. The CDR3 bases are TGTGCCAGCAGCTTCGGGCGGGACTACGAGCAGTACTTC.

There are many counts of this clonotype. This chain joins TRBV7-2 and TRBJ1-3; D is perhaps TRBD1 (5 bases). The CDR3 sequence is 16 residues long. CDR1 and CDR2 (germline): SGHTA, FQGNSA. V gave up 2 bases and J gave up 1 base, with 12 bases separating them. The CDR3 nucleotides are TGTGCCAGCAGCTTAAACCGGGGGTGGTCTGGAAACACCATATATTTT. Protein product: CASSLNRGWSGNTIYF.

J is TRBJ2-7 and V is TRBV7-2; D may match TRBD1 or TRBD2 (5 bases each). Trimming stripped 1 base from V and 3 bases from J, with 10 bases between. Germline lookup yields CDR1 SGHTA and CDR2 FQGNSA. The CDR3 loop spans 14 amino acids. CDR3 DNA sequence: TGTGCCAGCAGCTTAGGGGTTGGGGGCTACGAGCAGTACTTC. Residues: CASSLGVGGYEQYF.

This clonotype was seen many times. The V gene is TRBV7-9, the J gene TRBJ2-3; possibly TRBD2 for D (6 bases). Trimming took 5 bases from V and 0 from J, leaving 15 bases between them. This CDR3 comprises 16 residues. Germline loops: CDR1 SEHNR, CDR2 FQNEAQ (reference sequence). Here the CDR3 DNA reads TGTGCCAGCAGCGTCTCTCGGGAGATTAGCACAGATACGCAGTATTTT. Its protein product is CASSVSREISTDTQYF.

The sample holds many counts of this clonotype. The genes are TRBV5-6 and TRBJ2-7; possibly TRBD1 for D (6 bases). Trimming cost V 0 bases and J 4 bases, with 17 bases left between them. CDR3 length: 16 residues. Germline values: CDR1 SGHDT, CDR2 YYEEEE. The CDR3 sequence: CASSLDPEGQVYEQYF. DNA of the CDR3: TGTGCCAGCAGCTTGGACCCCGAGGGACAAGTGTACGAGCAGTACTTC.

This clonotype was counted many times. This chain connects TRBV4-1 to TRBJ2-4; tentatively, D is TRBD2 (5 bases). The CDR3 has 15 amino acids. CDR1 and CDR2 from the germline V gene are MGHRA and YSYEKL. Trimming cost V 1 base and J 8 bases, with 15 bases left between them. In DNA form, the CDR3 reads TGCGCCAGCAGCCAAGTTACTAGACGGTCGGACATTCAGTACTTC. Protein: CASSQVTRRSDIQYF.

The V call is TRBV12-3 or TRBV12-4, the J call TRBJ2-5; 9 nucleotides align to TRBD1. The ends lost 5 bases at V and 4 bases at J; junction bases unmatched: 5. The CDR3 has 14 amino acids. This CDR3 reads CASSATGGRETQYF. The DNA of the CDR3 is TGTGCCAGCAGTGCCACAGGGGGCAGAGAGACCCAGTACTTC.

A remark on this clonotype: A much larger clone differs by one base, so this may be a read error. V and J are TRBV5-4 and TRBJ2-1; D unresolved. The CDR3 totals 12 residues. Germline CDR1 SGHNT, CDR2 YYREEE (reference sequence). The CDR3 protein is CAGSLSHRKQFF. As DNA, the CDR3 is TGTGCCGGCAGCTTGAGTCACCGGAAGCAGTTCTTC.

Ten or more counts support this clonotype. The chain carries TRBV29-1 and TRBJ2-7; TRBD2 aligns across 9 bases. CDR1 SQVTM and CDR2 ANQGSEA come from the germline V gene. The CDR3 totals 14 residues. V shed 6 bases and J 2 bases; nucleotides not matched to a gene: 8. The CDR3 bases are TGCAGCGTAGCTCCGGGACTAGCTACCTACGAGCAGTACTTC. Translating gives CSVAPGLATYEQYF.

The chain recombines TRBV15 with TRBJ2-3; D not certain. V lost 0 bases and J 2 bases, leaving 12 bases between the germline ends. CDR1 is LNHNV, CDR2 YYDKDF, per germline (reference sequence). This CDR3 is built from 16 residues. CDR3 nucleotide sequence: TGTGCCACCAGCAGAGATCCGGCTGGGTTCACAGATACGCAGTATTTT. Translation: CATSRDPAGFTDTQYF.

The chain couples TRBV12-3 or TRBV12-4 to TRBJ2-2, with TRBD2 matching 9 bases. There are 16 residues in the CDR3. With V trimmed by 3 bases and J by 6 bases, 8 bases remained unmatched. CDR3 protein: CASSFGLGGRAGELFF. In nucleotides, the CDR3 is TGTGCCAGCAGTTTTGGGTTGGGCGGGAGGGCCGGGGAGCTGTTTTTT.